Sequencing of this T cell receptor beta chain was carried out in a study of long-term antiretroviral therapy in people with HIV. Study-wide results and limits: Against controls, HIV repertoires showed narrower ranges of CDR3 length.

Trimming took 5 bases from V and 2 from J, leaving 13 bases between them. This CDR3 is built from 15 residues. Germline V gives CDR1 MNHEY, CDR2 SMNVEV (reference sequence). Comment on this clone: What it binds is not known.

Run at survey level, the immunoSEQ assay was version v3.0. TCRdb's table, derived via immunoSEQ multiplex PCR, lists solely in-frame clones and lacks some. Found here are fewer than 45,000 clones, 80% of them singletons; the top ten hold roughly 6%. The chain couples TRBV27 to TRBJ2-1; unclear D gene. Source: unsorted PBMCs, taken 3.4 years after starting antiretroviral therapy. The clonotype was recovered from a man aged 30 to 39 with HIV. The CDR3 protein is CASSLLRRPYNEQFF. The CDR3 nucleotides are TGTGCCAGCAGTCTACTACGCCGCCCCTACAATGAGCAGTTCTTC.